This T cell receptor beta chain is from a study of post-analysis software for immune sequencing data. General observations from the study: Batch-matched samples strongly co-clustered by F measure. Multiple sclerosis was associated with a significant reduction in normalized Chao1 diversity relative to controls.

This clonotype was detected ten times or more. The antigen is not known. Each TCR beta cDNA library carried unique molecular identifiers. TCRdb processed the PCR reads anew with MiXCR; each CDR3 protein has one entry. The sample carries under 200,000 distinct CDR3 sequences, 29% recorded once. The sequencing sample was made of blood. This TCR was sampled from a girl younger than 18 with multiple sclerosis.

The CDR3 loop is CASSLTSSGPYEQYF. The CDR3 DNA reads TGTGCCAGCAGTTTGACTAGCAGTGGTCCCTACGAGCAGTACTTC. The chain couples TRBV12-3 or TRBV12-4 to TRBJ2-7, with 7 positions matching TRBD2. The CDR3 loop spans 15 amino acids. Trimming took 3 bases from V and 2 from J; bases not matched to a gene: 7.